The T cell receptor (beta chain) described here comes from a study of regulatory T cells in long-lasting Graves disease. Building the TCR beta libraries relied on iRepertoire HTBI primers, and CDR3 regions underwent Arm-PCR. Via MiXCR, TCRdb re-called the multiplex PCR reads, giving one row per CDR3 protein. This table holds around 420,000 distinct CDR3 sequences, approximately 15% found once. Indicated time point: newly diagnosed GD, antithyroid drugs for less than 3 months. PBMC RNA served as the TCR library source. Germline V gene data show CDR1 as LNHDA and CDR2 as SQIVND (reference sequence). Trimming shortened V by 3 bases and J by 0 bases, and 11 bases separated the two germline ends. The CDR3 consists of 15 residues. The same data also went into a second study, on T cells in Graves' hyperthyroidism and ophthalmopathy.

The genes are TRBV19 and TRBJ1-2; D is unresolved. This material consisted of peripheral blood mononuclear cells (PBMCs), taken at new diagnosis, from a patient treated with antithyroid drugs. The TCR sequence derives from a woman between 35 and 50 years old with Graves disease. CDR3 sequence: CASSIRAEPNYGYTF. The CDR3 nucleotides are TGTGCCAGTAGTATTAGGGCGGAACCTAACTATGGCTACACCTTC.